This T cell receptor (beta chain) was obtained from a study of CD8 T cells in ankylosing spondylitis. General study findings and limits: There was reportedly significant enrichment of clones that were disease-linked in matched ankylosing spondylitis synovial fluid.

This clonotype has a count of ten or more. Its antigen is unidentified. A quantitative 5'-RACE method, one with molecular barcodes, was used to make TCR beta libraries. One entry per CDR3 protein, called by TCRdb with MiXCR from the 5' RACE reads. The sample holds about 130,000 distinct CDR3 sequences, roughly 9% seen once. This receptor was taken from a male donor with ankylosing spondylitis or in good health (not recorded which). Source material: blood, either unsorted or a sorted T cell fraction (not recorded which).

The CDR3: CASSSSGRAVSEQYF. The CDR3 DNA sequence: TGTGCCAGCAGCTCAAGCGGGAGGGCCGTTTCCGAGCAGTACTTC. V and J are TRBV7-2 and TRBJ2-7; 10 nucleotides match TRBD2. The CDR3 spans 15 residues. V dropped 4 bases and J dropped 6; count of bases not matched to a gene: 9. Germline CDR1 reads SGHTA; CDR2 reads FQGNSA.